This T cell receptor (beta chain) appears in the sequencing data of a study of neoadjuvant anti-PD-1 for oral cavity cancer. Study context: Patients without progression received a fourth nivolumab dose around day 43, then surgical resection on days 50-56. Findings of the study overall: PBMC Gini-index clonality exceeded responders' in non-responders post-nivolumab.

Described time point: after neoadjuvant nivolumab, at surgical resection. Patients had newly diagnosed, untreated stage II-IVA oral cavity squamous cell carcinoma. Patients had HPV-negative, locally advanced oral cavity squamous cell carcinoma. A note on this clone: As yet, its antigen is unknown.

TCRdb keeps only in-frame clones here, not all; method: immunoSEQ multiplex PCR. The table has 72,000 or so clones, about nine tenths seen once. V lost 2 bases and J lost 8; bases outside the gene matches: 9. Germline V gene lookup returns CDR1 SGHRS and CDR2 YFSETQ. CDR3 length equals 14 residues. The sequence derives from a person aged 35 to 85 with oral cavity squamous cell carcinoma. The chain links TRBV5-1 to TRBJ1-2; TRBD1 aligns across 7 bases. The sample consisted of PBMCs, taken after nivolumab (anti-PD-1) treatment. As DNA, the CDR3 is TGCGCCAGCAGCTTTACAGGGGCCCCGATAGGCTACACCTTC. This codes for CASSFTGAPIGYTF.